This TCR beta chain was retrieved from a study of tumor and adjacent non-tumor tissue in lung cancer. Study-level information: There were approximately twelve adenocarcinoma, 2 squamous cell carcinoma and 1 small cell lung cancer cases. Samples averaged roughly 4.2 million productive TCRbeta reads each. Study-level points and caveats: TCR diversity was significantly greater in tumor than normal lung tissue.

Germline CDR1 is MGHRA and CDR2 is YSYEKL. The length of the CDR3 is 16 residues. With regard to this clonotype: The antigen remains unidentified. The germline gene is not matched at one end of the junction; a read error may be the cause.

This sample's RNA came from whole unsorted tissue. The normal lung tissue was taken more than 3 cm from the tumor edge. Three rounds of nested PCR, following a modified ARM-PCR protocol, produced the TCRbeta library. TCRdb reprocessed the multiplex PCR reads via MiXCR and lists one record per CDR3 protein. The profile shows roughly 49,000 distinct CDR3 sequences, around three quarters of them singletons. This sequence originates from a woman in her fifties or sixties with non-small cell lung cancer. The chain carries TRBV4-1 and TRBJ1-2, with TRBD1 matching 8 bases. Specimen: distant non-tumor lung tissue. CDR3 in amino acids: CASSPSRAGGLDGYTF. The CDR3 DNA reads TGTGCCAGCAGCCCCAGCAGGGCAGGGGGCTTAGATGGCTACACCTTC.